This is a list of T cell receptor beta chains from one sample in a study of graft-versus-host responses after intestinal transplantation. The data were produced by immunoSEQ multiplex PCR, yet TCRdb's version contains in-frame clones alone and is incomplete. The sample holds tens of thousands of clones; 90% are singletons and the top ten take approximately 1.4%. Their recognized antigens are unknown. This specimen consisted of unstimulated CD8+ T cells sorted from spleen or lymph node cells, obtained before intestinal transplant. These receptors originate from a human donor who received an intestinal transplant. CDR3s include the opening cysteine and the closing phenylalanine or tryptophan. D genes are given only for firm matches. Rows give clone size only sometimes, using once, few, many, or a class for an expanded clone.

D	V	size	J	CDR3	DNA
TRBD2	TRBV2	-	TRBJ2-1	CASGEYSGEYNEQFF	TGTGCCAGCGGAGAATACAGCGGGGAATACAATGAGCAGTTCTTC
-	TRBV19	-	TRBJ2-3	CASSRDSSHTDTQYF	TGTGCCAGTAGTCGGGACTCGAGCCACACAGATACGCAGTATTTT
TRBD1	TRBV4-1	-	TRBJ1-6	CASSQQGQGVSPLHF	TGCGCCAGCAGCCAACAGGGACAGGGGGTTTCACCCCTCCACTTT
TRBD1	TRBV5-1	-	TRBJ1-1	CASSLAGQIEAFF	TGCGCCAGCAGCTTGGCGGGACAGATTGAAGCTTTCTTT
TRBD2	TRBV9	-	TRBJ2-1	CASSGLRAGGPLEQFF	TGTGCCAGCAGCGGGCTTCGGGCGGGGGGGCCGCTTGAGCAGTTCTTC
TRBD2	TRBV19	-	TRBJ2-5	CASSPLWVAGGETQYF	TGTGCCAGTAGTCCTCTTTGGGTAGCGGGGGGGGAGACCCAGTACTTC
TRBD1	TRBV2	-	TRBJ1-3	CASSEAGDRATGNTIYF	TGTGCCAGCAGTGAAGCGGGGGACAGGGCGACTGGAAACACCATATATTTT
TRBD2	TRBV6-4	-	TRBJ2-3	CASSPSGGAPDTQYF	TGTGCCAGCAGCCCTAGCGGGGGGGCCCCAGATACGCAGTATTTT
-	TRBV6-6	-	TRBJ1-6	CASSPNYNSPLHF	TGTGCCAGCAGTCCCAATTATAATTCACCCCTCCACTTT
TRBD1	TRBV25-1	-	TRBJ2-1	CASSESRTGINEQFF	TGTGCCAGCAGTGAATCCCGGACAGGGATCAATGAGCAGTTCTTC
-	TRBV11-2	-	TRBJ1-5	CASSLKGDQPQHF	TGTGCCAGCAGCTTAAAGGGGGATCAGCCCCAGCATTTT
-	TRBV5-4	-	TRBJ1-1	CASEGGGTEAFF	TGTGCCAGCGAGGGGGGGGGCACTGAAGCTTTCTTT
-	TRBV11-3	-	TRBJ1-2	CASSLLTPWGYTF	TGTGCCAGCAGCTTGCTGACACCTTGGGGCTACACCTTC
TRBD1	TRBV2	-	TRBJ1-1	CATRQGYTEAFF	TGTGCCACCCGACAGGGGTACACTGAAGCTTTCTTT
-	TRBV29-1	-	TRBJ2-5	CSGLTPGNQETQYF	TGCAGCGGCCTAACACCGGGAAACCAAGAGACCCAGTACTTC
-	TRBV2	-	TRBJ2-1	CASSAGSEQFF	TGTGCCAGCAGTGCAGGGTCGGAGCAGTTCTTC
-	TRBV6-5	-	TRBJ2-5	CASGAQGRETQYF	TGTGCCAGCGGTGCACAGGGTAGGGAGACCCAGTACTTC
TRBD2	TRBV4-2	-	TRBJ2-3	CASSPGLAGGTDTQYF	TGTGCCAGCAGCCCGGGACTAGCGGGGGGCACAGATACGCAGTATTTT
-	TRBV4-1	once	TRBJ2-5	CASSPRQDQETQYF	TGCGCCAGCAGTCCCCGACAGGACCAAGAGACCCAGTACTTC
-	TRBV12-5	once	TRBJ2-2	CASGLRGMGTGELFF	TGTGCTAGTGGTTTGAGAGGGATGGGCACCGGGGAGCTGTTTTTT
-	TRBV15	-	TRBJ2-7	CATSRDSSVAEQYF	TGTGCCACCAGCAGAGACTCTTCTGTAGCCGAGCAGTACTTC
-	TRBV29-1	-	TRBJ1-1	CSVEGGRGNTEAFF	TGCAGCGTTGAAGGGGGCAGGGGTAACACTGAAGCTTTCTTT
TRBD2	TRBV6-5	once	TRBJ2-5	CASSQLAAKETQYF	TGTGCCAGCAGCCAACTAGCGGCAAAAGAGACCCAGTACTTC
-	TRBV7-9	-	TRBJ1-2	CASSLGINRGYTF	TGTGCCAGCAGCTTAGGCATCAACAGAGGCTACACCTTC
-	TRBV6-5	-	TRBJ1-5	CASSSLIEAPQHF	TGTGCCAGCAGTTCCCTCATAGAGGCGCCCCAGCATTTT
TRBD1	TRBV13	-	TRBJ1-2	CASSPNLGQGAYGYTF	TGTGCCAGCAGCCCCAACCTGGGACAGGGTGCTTATGGCTACACCTTC
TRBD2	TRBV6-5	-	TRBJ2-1	CASTAGGSTYNEQFF	TGTGCCAGCACCGCGGGGGGGAGTACCTACAATGAGCAGTTCTTC
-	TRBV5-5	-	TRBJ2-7	CASSLVEGYEQYF	TGTGCCAGCAGCTTGGTCGAGGGCTACGAGCAGTACTTC
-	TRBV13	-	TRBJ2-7	CASSLGHGYEQYF	TGTGCCAGCAGCTTAGGCCACGGCTACGAGCAGTACTTC
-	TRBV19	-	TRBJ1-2	CASSSTGAANYGYTF	TGTGCCAGTAGTTCAACAGGTGCCGCTAACTATGGCTACACCTTC
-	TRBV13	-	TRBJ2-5	CASSDRNQETQYF	TGTGCCAGCAGCGACAGGAATCAAGAGACCCAGTACTTC
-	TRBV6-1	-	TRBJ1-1	CASSEAGRGNHHDFF	TGTGCCAGCAGTGAAGCCGGAAGGGGCAACCATCACGATTTCTTT
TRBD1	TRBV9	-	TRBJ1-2	CASSTGTGGNGYTF	TGTGCCAGCAGTACCGGGACAGGGGGCAATGGCTACACCTTC
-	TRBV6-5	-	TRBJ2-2	CASSYSVAGTGELFF	TGTGCCAGCAGTTACTCCGTGGCGGGCACCGGGGAGCTGTTTTTT
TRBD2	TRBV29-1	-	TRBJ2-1	CSVELAGGYNEQFF	TGCAGCGTTGAACTAGCGGGGGGCTACAATGAGCAGTTCTTC
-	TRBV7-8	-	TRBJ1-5	CASSLSSDRSNQPQHF	TGTGCCAGCAGCTTATCTTCCGACAGAAGCAATCAGCCCCAGCATTTT
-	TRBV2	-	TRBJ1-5	CASSEGGALGPQHF	TGTGCCAGCAGTGAGGGGGGGGCTTTGGGGCCCCAGCATTTT
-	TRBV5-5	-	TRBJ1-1	CASSSDHRVYTEAFF	TGTGCCAGCAGCTCCGACCACAGGGTCTACACTGAAGCTTTCTTT
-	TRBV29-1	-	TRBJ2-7	CSVEGRAGTYEQYF	TGCAGCGTTGAAGGTCGAGCAGGGACCTACGAGCAGTACTTC
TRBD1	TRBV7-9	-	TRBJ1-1	CASSPGTGRTEAFF	TGTGCCAGCAGCCCCGGGACAGGGCGAACTGAAGCTTTCTTT
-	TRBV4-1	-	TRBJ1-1	CASSQVGGVNTEAFF	TGCGCCAGCAGCCAAGTAGGAGGGGTGAACACTGAAGCTTTCTTT
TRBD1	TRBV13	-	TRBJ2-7	CASSLGQGSDEQYF	TGTGCCAGCAGCCTCGGACAGGGAAGCGACGAGCAGTACTTC
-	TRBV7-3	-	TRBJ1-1	CASSLEGGQAFF	TGTGCCAGCAGCTTAGAGGGGGGGCAAGCTTTCTTT
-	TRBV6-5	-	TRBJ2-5	CASSSWAGYQETQYF	TGTGCCAGCAGTTCTTGGGCAGGGTACCAAGAGACCCAGTACTTC
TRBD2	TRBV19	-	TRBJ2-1	CASSPSGVDAYNEQFF	TGTGCCAGTAGTCCCAGCGGGGTCGACGCCTACAATGAGCAGTTCTTC
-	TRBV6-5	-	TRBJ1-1	CASSAQGGTEAFF	TGTGCCAGCAGTGCCCAGGGCGGCACTGAAGCTTTCTTT
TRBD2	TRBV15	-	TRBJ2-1	CATSRDASSGGHPYNEQFF	TGTGCCACCAGCAGAGATGCGAGTAGCGGGGGTCACCCCTACAATGAGCAGTTCTTC
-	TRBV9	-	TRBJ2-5	CASSVGFEAGETQYF	TGTGCCAGCAGCGTAGGCTTTGAGGCAGGGGAGACCCAGTACTTC